The 17 T cell receptor beta chains below all came from one sample that was sequenced in a study of cytotoxic CD8 clonotypes in ibrutinib-treated CLL. The protocol was immunoSEQ multiplex PCR, while the TCRdb copy is restricted to in-frame clones and leaves out a portion. The data contain roughly 51,000 clones, about half of them singletons. The starting material was PBMCs, obtained after 12 months of ibrutinib treatment. The receptors here all came from a human donor with chronic lymphocytic leukemia.

This clone has only one observation. The rearrangement links TRBV2 to TRBJ1-2; D gene uncertain. The CDR3 extends over 12 amino acids. Deletions cut 2 bases from V and 8 bases from J, with 9 bases between. CDR1 and CDR2 from the germline V gene are SNHLY and FYNNEI. The CDR3 DNA is TGTGCCAGCAGTGAATGGGGAGAAGGCTACACCTTC. Its translation is CASSEWGEGYTF.

V gene TRBV5-1 combines with J gene TRBJ2-2; 11 bases align to TRBD2. The CDR3 contains 17 residues. V lost 2 bases, J lost 3 bases, and 6 bases stayed unmatched. In germline, CDR1 is SGHRS, CDR2 YFSETQ. The CDR3 region has the DNA TGCGCCAGCAGCTTTCCTAGCGGGAGGTTGGACACCGGGGAGCTGTTTTTT. Translation: CASSFPSGRLDTGELFF.

This clone was picked up a small number of times. This chain joins TRBV14 and TRBJ2-3, with 8 nucleotides matching TRBD2. CDR1 and CDR2 from the germline V gene are SGHDN and FVKESK. V shed 6 bases and J 5 bases; nucleotides not matched to a gene: 7. This CDR3 has 14 residues. The CDR3 DNA reads TGTGCCAGCAGAACAGCGGGAGCGGGAGATACGCAGTATTTT. Residues: CASRTAGAGDTQYF.

This chain joins TRBV28 and TRBJ2-7; D could derive from TRBD1 or TRBD2 (5 bases each). V dropped 7 bases and J dropped 5 bases, with 18 bases sitting between them. The CDR3 is 14 residues long. CDR1 MDHEN and CDR2 SYDVKM come from the germline V gene. The CDR3 DNA reads TGTGCCAGCACCGGGACGGCCGATGGGGACGAGCAGTACTTC. This gives the protein CASTGTADGDEQYF.

The chain carries TRBV28 and TRBJ1-2; D gene uncertain. Germline V gene data show CDR1 as MDHEN and CDR2 as SYDVKM. This CDR3 contains 12 residues. V was shortened by 5 bases and J by 4 bases, with 8 bases between the two germline ends. This chain's CDR3 is CASSGPAYGYTF. CDR3 in DNA: TGTGCCAGCAGTGGTCCAGCCTATGGCTACACCTTC.

This chain uses TRBV5-4 with TRBJ2-1, with 12 bases aligning to TRBD2. The V gene's germline CDR1 is SGHNT and CDR2 YYREEE (reference sequence). Germline trimming cut 3 bases from V and 4 bases from J; bases unmatched to any gene: 2. The CDR3 consists of 15 residues. DNA for the CDR3: TGTGCCAGCAGCTCCGGGACTAGCGGGTACAATGAGCAGTTCTTC. Protein sequence: CASSSGTSGYNEQFF.

The chain recombines TRBV27 with TRBJ2-7; D unresolved. V was trimmed by 5 bases and J by 3 bases, leaving 5 bases between them. Per germline, CDR1 MNHEY and CDR2 SMNVEV (reference sequence). The CDR3 contains 11 residues. CDR3 loop: CASSQNYEQYF. DNA of the CDR3: TGTGCCAGCAGTCAAAACTACGAGCAGTACTTC.

CDR3 sequence: CASSGTSGPSTDTQYF. CDR3 coding DNA: TGTGCCAGCAGTGGGACTAGCGGCCCTAGCACAGATACGCAGTATTTT. The genes are TRBV5-4 and TRBJ2-3, with 11 nucleotides matching TRBD2. Losses at the gene ends were 5 bases for V and 0 bases for J; bases not matched to a gene: 5. This CDR3 is built from 16 residues. The V gene's germline CDR1 is SGHNT and CDR2 YYREEE (reference sequence).

V and J are TRBV5-1 and TRBJ2-3; 11 nucleotides agree with TRBD1. The V segment lost 4 bases and the J segment 6 bases; nucleotides outside the gene matches: 7. The CDR3 totals 15 residues. Germline CDR1 and CDR2: SGHRS and YFSETQ. The CDR3 loop reads CASSAGDRGFDTQYF. The CDR3 nucleotides are TGCGCCAGCAGCGCAGGGGACAGGGGGTTTGATACGCAGTATTTT.

The V gene is TRBV5-1, the J gene TRBJ2-2; 7 bases agree with TRBD1. CDR1 is SGHRS, CDR2 YFSETQ, per germline. With V trimmed by 1 base and J by 2 bases, 8 bases remained unmatched. The CDR3 extends over 17 amino acids. CDR3 nucleotide sequence: TGCGCCAGCAGCTTGAAAGCCGGGACAGTAAACACCGGGGAGCTGTTTTTT. Translation: CASSLKAGTVNTGELFF.

The rearrangement links TRBV28 to TRBJ1-1; 7 nucleotides line up with TRBD1. CDR3 length: 12 amino acids. Germline CDR1 MDHEN, CDR2 SYDVKM. Trimming cost V 6 bases and J 10 bases; bases outside gene matches: 8. CDR3 nucleotides: TGTGCCAGCAGGATCCGGACAGGAGGAGCTTTCTTT. Translation: CASRIRTGGAFF.

This clone has just a few counts. CDR3 DNA sequence: TGTGCCAGCAACTTATCCGGCTATGGCTACACCTTC. It is translated as CASNLSGYGYTF. The chain has TRBV28 and TRBJ1-2; D gene unclear. V lost 7 bases to trimming and J lost 4 bases, with 10 bases between them. The length of the CDR3 is 12 residues. Looked up from germline, CDR1 is MDHEN and CDR2 is SYDVKM.

The CDR3 DNA is TGCGCCAGCAGCTTGTTTCTTTTCATTGCCGGGACTAGCGTGAATGAGCAGTTCTTC. It codes for CASSLFLFIAGTSVNEQFF. The chain uses TRBV5-1 and TRBJ2-1, with 10 bases lining up with TRBD2. Germline-derived CDR1 and CDR2 are SGHRS and YFSETQ. Unmatched junction bases numbered 17, after V lost 1 base and J lost 7 bases. CDR3 length: 19 residues.

This chain connects TRBV7-9 to TRBJ2-5; no clear D. Germline assignment: CDR1 SEHNR and CDR2 FQNEAQ (reference sequence). The CDR3 is made up of 12 amino acids. Trimming removed 8 bases from V and 4 bases from J, with 11 bases in between. CDR3 amino acids: CASWTRGETQYF. The CDR3 nucleotides read TGTGCCAGCTGGACGAGAGGAGAGACCCAGTACTTC. The complete variable domain, with remaining parts taken from reference TRBV7-9 and TRBJ2-5, reads DTGVSQNPRHKITKRGQNVTFRCDPISEHNRLYWYRQTLGQGPEFLTYFQNEAQLEKSRLLSDRFSAERPKGSFSTLEIQRTEQGDSAMYLCASWTRGETQYFGPGTRLLVL.

The CDR3 loop is CAWSAWSSYNEQFF. CDR3 in DNA: TGTGCCTGGAGTGCGTGGAGCTCCTACAATGAGCAGTTCTTC. The chain carries TRBV30 and TRBJ2-1; D not certain. Trimming pared 1 base from V and 0 bases from J, leaving 7 bases between. Germline V lookup: CDR1 GTSNPN, CDR2 SVGIG (reference sequence). The CDR3 is 14 amino acids. The variable domain in full, completed from reference TRBV30 and TRBJ2-1, reads SQTIHQWPATLVQPVGSPLSLECTVEGTSNPNLYWYRQAAGRGLQLLFYSVGIGQISSEVPQNLSASRPQDRQFILSSKKLLLSDSGFYLCAWSAWSSYNEQFFGPGTRLTVL.

The chain recombines TRBV18 with TRBJ2-3, with 7 bases aligning to TRBD1. V dropped 0 bases and J dropped 2; count of bases not matched to a gene: 8. Germline CDR1 reads KGHSH; CDR2 reads LQKENI. This CDR3 spans 17 amino acids. CDR3 DNA: TGTGCCAGCTCACCACCGATGGGACAGAGCTACACAGATACGCAGTATTTT. It encodes CASSPPMGQSYTDTQYF.

The chain recombines TRBV7-9 with TRBJ1-1; D unclear. V was clipped by 1 base and J by 11 bases, with 11 bases between them. The CDR3 spans 12 residues. Germline CDR1 reads SEHNR; CDR2 reads FQNEAQ (reference sequence). This chain's CDR3 is CASSLVGRGAFF. Here the CDR3 DNA reads TGTGCCAGCAGCTTAGTCGGACGAGGCGCTTTCTTT.